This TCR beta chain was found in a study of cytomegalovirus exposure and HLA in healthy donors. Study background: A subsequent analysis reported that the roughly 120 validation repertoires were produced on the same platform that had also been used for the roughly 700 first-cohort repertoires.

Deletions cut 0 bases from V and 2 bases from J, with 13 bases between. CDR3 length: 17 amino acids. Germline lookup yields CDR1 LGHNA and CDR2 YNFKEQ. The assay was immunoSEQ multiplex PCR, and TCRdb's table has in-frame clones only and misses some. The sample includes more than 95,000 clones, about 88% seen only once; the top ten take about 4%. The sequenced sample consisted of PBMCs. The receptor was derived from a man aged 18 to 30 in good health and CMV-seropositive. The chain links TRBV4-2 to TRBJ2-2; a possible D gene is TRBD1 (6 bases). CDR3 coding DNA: TGTGCCAGCAGCCAAGATCTCGGACAGAGAAACACCGGGGAGCTGTTTTTT. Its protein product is CASSQDLGQRNTGELFF.